This T cell receptor beta chain was retrieved from a study of graft-versus-host responses after intestinal transplantation. Overall study: Anti-thymocyte globulin served as induction for all recipients, who then took tacrolimus and steroids for about three years. Study-wide findings and caveats: Patients with graft-donor T cell macrochimerism had high graft-versus-host to host-versus-graft clonal ratios in allografts. GvH clone levels peaked in circulation, and this peak was associated with early post-transplant HvG declines.

A remark on this clone: Its target is not known.

Germline V gene sequence: CDR1 MGHRA, CDR2 YSYEKL. The J segment lost 6 bases and the V segment lost 1 base, leaving 13 bases of the junction unmatched. The CDR3 is made up of 17 amino acids. Generated by immunoSEQ multiplex PCR, the TCRdb table keeps only in-frame clones and is missing some. Among roughly 80,000 clones listed, roughly 91% were seen once. V and J are TRBV4-1 and TRBJ1-1; 8 bases agree with TRBD1. Specimen: unstimulated CD8+ T cells sorted from spleen or lymph node cells, collected before transplant. This TCR was recovered from a human donor who was the organ donor for an intestinal transplant. The CDR3 loop is CASSQAFLRRGRSEAFF. Here the CDR3 DNA reads TGCGCCAGCAGCCAAGCTTTTTTACGCAGGGGGCGGTCTGAAGCTTTCTTT.